This T cell receptor (beta chain) was observed in a study of blood T cell repertoires in COVID-19. Produced via immunoSEQ multiplex PCR; TCRdb's table is partial and in-frame only. The sample lists fewer than 150,000 clones, roughly 80% occurring once. This clone was observed a single time. The sequenced material came from peripheral blood. This clonotype was sampled from a woman of 80 years or more with acute or convalescent COVID-19.

CDR3: CASLSGRGGAGELFF. CDR3 bases: TGTGCCAGTTTGAGCGGGAGAGGCGGGGCCGGGGAGCTGTTTTTT. The V and J genes are TRBV19 and TRBJ2-2; TRBD2 matches at 8 bases. The CDR3 covers 15 residues. V was pared by 8 bases and J by 6 bases, with 11 bases of the junction left unmatched. Germline V gene data show CDR1 as LNHDA and CDR2 as SQIVND (reference sequence).